This T cell receptor (beta chain) was sequenced during a study of Ad26.COV2.S vaccination and SARS-CoV-2 variants. Treatment reported: 15 to 20 received Ad26.COV2.S at low or high dose, single or two shots; roughly 5 received placebo; per-sample allocation not given. Day 63 after the first vaccine or placebo injection was the time point for sampling. The CDR3 is made up of 14 amino acids. Germline assignment: CDR1 SGHAT and CDR2 FQNNGV. V lost 0 bases to trimming and J lost 7 bases, with 12 bases between them. TCRdb's copy holds only in-frame clones and misses some; the assay was immunoSEQ multiplex PCR. This repertoire shows some 300,000 clones, roughly 86% found once; its top ten account for 1.5% to 2.5%.

Sequencing used peripheral blood, obtained in a trial of Ad26.COV2.S vaccine versus placebo. The chain carries TRBV11-2 and TRBJ1-1, with a tentative D call TRBD1 (5 bases). The TCR was taken from a person between 18 and 65 years old who received the Ad26.COV2.S COVID-19 vaccine or a placebo. The CDR3 loop is CASSLEGDQGEAFF. In nucleotides, the CDR3 is TGTGCCAGCAGCTTAGAGGGGGATCAGGGTGAAGCTTTCTTT.